This note documents a single T cell receptor beta chain sequence. Its cognate antigen is unknown. The data stem from a study of T cells after posttransplantation cyclophosphamide. The V gene end was trimmed by 5 bases and the J gene end by 5 bases; junction bases not matched to a gene: 12. The CDR3 has 16 amino acids. Germline assignment: CDR1 SGHRS and CDR2 YFSETQ. The repertoire was sequenced with immunoSEQ multiplex PCR; TCRdb's copy has only in-frame clones and lacks some. The data contain around 13,000 clones, approximately 82% of them seen just once; the ten biggest clones take up about 0.78%. Overall study results and limits: TRB overlap between skin or GI tissue T cells and blood was limited. Recipient CMV seropositivity and CMV reactivation strongly tracked TRB clonality. Later blood repertoires were often dominated by clones from the donor CD8+ memory compartment.

Sequencing was done on a sample of memory CD4+ T cells sorted from PBMCs. V gene TRBV5-1 combines with J gene TRBJ2-1; 8 nucleotides agree with TRBD1. This clonotype originated in a man aged 50-60 years in good health, CMV-negative, and a related stem cell transplant donor. The CDR3 reads CASRMVGTGKNNEQFF. For the CDR3, the DNA is TGCGCCAGCAGAATGGTGGGGACAGGAAAAAACAATGAGCAGTTCTTC.